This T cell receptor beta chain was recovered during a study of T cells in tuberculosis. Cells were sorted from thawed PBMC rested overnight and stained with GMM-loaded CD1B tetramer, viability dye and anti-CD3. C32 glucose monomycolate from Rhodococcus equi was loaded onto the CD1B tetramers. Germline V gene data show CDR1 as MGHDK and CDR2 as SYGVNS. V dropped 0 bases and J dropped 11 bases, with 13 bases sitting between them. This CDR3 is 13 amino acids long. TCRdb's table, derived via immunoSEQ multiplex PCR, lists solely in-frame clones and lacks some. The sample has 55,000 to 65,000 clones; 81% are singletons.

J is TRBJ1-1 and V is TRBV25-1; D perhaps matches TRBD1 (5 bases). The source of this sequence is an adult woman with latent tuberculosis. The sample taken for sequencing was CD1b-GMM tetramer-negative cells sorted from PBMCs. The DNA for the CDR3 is TGTGCCAGCAGTGAATATGGCAGGGCTAGGGCTTTCTTT. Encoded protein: CASSEYGRARAFF.